This T cell receptor beta chain was recorded in a study of blood T cell repertoires in COVID-19 (TCRdb year 2020). Background on the whole study: Collaborator samples came from the United States, Italy and Spain and covered acute and convalescent phases of COVID-19. Where HLA class I and class II types were available, the types were taken from metadata supplied by the sample provider, not from assay-based typing. Samples were obtained from the ongoing ImmuneRACE study (first 160 participants) and from about 1,300 subjects provided by 6 global collaborators. Nearly every sample came with metadata listing a de-identified subject ID, COVID-19 status, age in years and sex. Subjects who had been exposed to COVID-19, were actively infected with it, or had recovered from it provided the deeply sampled blood TCRbeta repertoires that made up the dataset. The material from the prospective study consisted of cDNA or gDNA derived from T cells, B-cell-depleted T cells, or PBMCs. The repertoires were made available in a free public database intended to serve as a resource for research on the immune response to SARS-CoV-2.

The immunoSEQ Assay, a bias-controlled multiplex PCR, was used to amplify TCRbeta CDR3 regions from genomic DNA. Regarding the original processing steps: The number of nucleated cells in each sample was estimated by amplification of reference gene primers within the assay. To quantify the absolute abundance of each unique TCRbeta CDR3 rearrangement, sequence reads were collapsed and filtered. Productive Simpson clonality was computed per sample as the square root of Simpson's diversity index over productive rearrangements. In TCRdb, the immuneACCESS table is reduced to in-frame sequences with V and J assigned. These tables do not hold every clone; where another copy was compared, an unresolved V gene accounts for under half, and the others remain unexplained. V and J calls and clone size are given by that table; D and trimming were obtained from the DNA. The sample table holds more than 400,000 clones, of which about nine tenths were seen once. The ten largest make up roughly 0.7% of the sample.

Participants in the prospective study were aged about 18 to 95 years, lived in 24 United States geographic areas, and enrolled through a virtual design. In the prospective study, participants were assigned to cohorts based on the clinical history participants reported in a screening survey and a study questionnaire. Recovered participants in ImmuneRACE Cohort 3 were defined as having two consecutive negative NP/OP PCR tests, clearance from a healthcare professional, or resolution of symptoms. In the prospective study, whole blood, serum and a nasopharyngeal or oropharyngeal swab were collected from each participant by mobile phlebotomists. Participants in the prospective study had the option to provide additional blood draws and questionnaires over an approximately 2-month period. Before DNA extraction, blood samples from the prospective study were shipped at room temperature or frozen. The CDR3 has 14 amino acids, counting the end cysteine and phenylalanine. Only CDR3 DNA remains: 42 bases, in frame from the first base. Trimming takes 0 bases off V and 6 bases off J; junction bases not matched to a gene: 3. Per the germline V gene, SGHRS is the CDR1 and YFSETQ is the CDR2.

As concerns this clone: The antigen it recognizes is unknown. Base qualities are not at hand, and no much larger clone is one base apart.

The study at large found these results: The amount of clinical and demographic metadata varied by source and participant and was provided uncurated.

This receptor was identified in a woman aged 18-29 years who had recovered from COVID-19. The sequence links TRBV5-1 to TRBJ2-3, with 8 central nucleotides matching TRBD1. The material sequenced was PBMCs or T cells enriched from blood (not recorded which). This receptor carries the CDR3 CASSLGQGIDTQYF. The sequenced DNA is TGCGCCAGCAGCTTGGGACAGGGGATCGATACGCAGTATTTT.